Presented here are 27 T cell receptor beta chains from one specimen sequenced in a study of cytomegalovirus exposure and HLA in healthy donors. The PCR employed 60 Vbeta primers together with 13 Jbeta primers. TCRdb's copy holds only in-frame clones and misses some; the assay was immunoSEQ multiplex PCR. The sample holds roughly 150,000 clones, under 85% seen once. Material: PBMCs. The receptors here all came from a young woman in good health and CMV-seropositive.

J is TRBJ2-2 and V is TRBV9, with 9 bases aligning to TRBD2. This CDR3 has 15 residues. Germline CDR1 and CDR2: SGDLS and YYNGEE. V dropped 5 bases and J dropped 2; count of bases not matched to a gene: 4. CDR3 amino acids: CASSAGLANTGELFF. CDR3 nucleotides: TGTGCCAGCAGTGCGGGACTAGCAAACACCGGGGAGCTGTTTTTT.

This CDR3 reads CASTGPGVTEAFF. In DNA, the CDR3 is TGTGCCAGCACAGGCCCCGGTGTAACTGAAGCTTTCTTT. The chain is built from TRBV6-1 and TRBJ1-1; no reliable D call. V was trimmed by 7 bases and J by 5 bases, leaving 14 bases between them. The CDR3 consists of 13 residues. The germline V gene encodes CDR1 MNHNS and CDR2 SASEGT.

The DNA of the CDR3 is TGTGCCAGCAGGGCGACTAGCGGGGGTACAGATACGCAGTATTTT. Translated, it gives CASRATSGGTDTQYF. This rearrangement joins TRBV5-4 to TRBJ2-3; TRBD2 agrees at 12 bases. Unmatched junction bases numbered 4, after V lost 5 bases and J lost 3 bases. Germline lookup yields CDR1 SGHNT and CDR2 YYREEE (reference sequence). There are 15 residues in the CDR3.

The chain combines TRBV7-3 with TRBJ2-3; TRBD2 agrees at 9 bases. This CDR3 contains 15 residues. Looked up from germline, CDR1 is SGHTA and CDR2 is FQGTGA. Losses at the gene ends were 5 bases for V and 4 bases for J; bases not matched to a gene: 7. CDR3 sequence: CASSPRGGAPDTQYF. CDR3 nucleotides: TGTGCCAGCAGCCCCCGCGGGGGGGCTCCAGATACGCAGTATTTT.

This clone was recorded a few times. The chain is built from TRBV5-5 and TRBJ1-6; 10 bases map to TRBD1. Unmatched junction bases numbered 4, after V lost 2 bases and J lost 8 bases. The CDR3 sequence is 15 residues long. The germline V gene encodes CDR1 SGHKS and CDR2 YYEKEE (reference sequence). This chain's CDR3 is CASSLTGTGDSPLHF. CDR3 sequence (DNA): TGTGCCAGCAGCTTAACCGGGACAGGGGATTCACCCCTCCACTTT.

The V call is TRBV30, the J call TRBJ2-7; 8 nucleotides line up with TRBD2. Germline assignment: CDR1 GTSNPN and CDR2 SVGIG (reference sequence). This CDR3 is built from 15 residues. V lost 0 bases, J lost 0 bases, and 4 bases stayed unmatched. The CDR3 loop reads CAWSVVAGISYEQYF. The CDR3 nucleotides are TGTGCCTGGAGTGTAGTAGCGGGGATCTCCTACGAGCAGTACTTC.

This clone has just one count. The J gene is TRBJ2-3, the V gene TRBV5-1; 8 bases are a match to TRBD1. Germline-derived CDR1 and CDR2 are SGHRS and YFSETQ. V lost 4 bases and J lost 2; bases outside the gene matches: 6. The CDR3 extends over 15 amino acids. CDR3 loop: CASSTGQGLTDTQYF. DNA for the CDR3: TGCGCCAGCAGCACCGGACAGGGACTCACAGATACGCAGTATTTT.

The table lists this clone with a count of one. The rearrangement joins TRBV5-1 to TRBJ2-7; no firm D call. The V and J ends lost 5 bases and 1 base respectively, with 10 bases between them. CDR1 SGHRS and CDR2 YFSETQ come from the germline V gene. The CDR3 totals 13 residues. DNA for the CDR3: TGCGCCAGCAGTCAGGAAAGGTCCTACGAGCAGTACTTC. This translates into CASSQERSYEQYF. Full variable domain (remainder filled in from reference TRBV5-1 and TRBJ2-7): KAGVTQTPRYLIKTRGQQVTLSCSPISGHRSVSWYQQTPGQGLQFLFEYFSETQRNKGNFPGRFSGRQFSNSRSEMNVSTLELGDSALYLCASSQERSYEQYFGPGTRLTVT.

The chain combines TRBV28 with TRBJ2-2; tentatively, D is TRBD2 (5 bases). The CDR3 is 15 residues long. CDR1 is MDHEN and CDR2 is SYDVKM in the germline V gene. The V end lost 4 bases, the J end lost 7 bases, and 16 bases lay between the germline ends. The CDR3 DNA reads TGTGCCAGCAGTTCCGAAGGACTCTTTGGCGGGGAGCTGTTTTTT. Translated, it gives CASSSEGLFGGELFF.

V gene TRBV9 combines with J gene TRBJ1-2, with D hard to call. The CDR3 runs 15 residues. Germline V CDR1 and CDR2: SGDLS, YYNGEE. Trimming took 3 bases from V and 1 from J, leaving 13 bases between them. The CDR3: CASSANDDFNYGYTF. The CDR3 nucleotides read TGTGCCAGCAGCGCGAATGATGACTTTAACTATGGCTACACCTTC.

The J gene is TRBJ2-7, the V gene TRBV5-4; TRBD2 matches 12 bases. J gave up 5 bases and V 3 bases, and 6 bases lay outside the gene matches. Per the germline V gene, CDR1 is SGHNT and CDR2 is YYREEE (reference sequence). The CDR3 is 15 residues long. The CDR3 DNA sequence: TGTGCCAGCAGCTCCCAACTAGCGGGGGGCCACGAGCAGTACTTC. Its translation: CASSSQLAGGHEQYF.

The V and J genes are TRBV18 and TRBJ2-3, with D tentatively TRBD2 (5 bases). From germline, CDR1 is KGHSH and CDR2 LQKENI. The CDR3 loop spans 15 amino acids. Trimming stripped 1 base from V and 0 bases from J, with 8 bases between. The CDR3 region has the DNA TGTGCCAGCTCACCACGAGCGGATAGCACAGATACGCAGTATTTT. Translating gives CASSPRADSTDTQYF.

This chain joins TRBV6-4 and TRBJ2-5; 12 bases agree with TRBD2. With V trimmed by 6 bases and J by 2 bases, 4 bases remained unmatched. Germline V gene data show CDR1 as MRHNA and CDR2 as SNTAGT. The CDR3 is made up of 15 amino acids. As DNA, the CDR3 is TGTGCCAGCAGCGACGGGACTAGCGGGCAAGAGACCCAGTACTTC. It specifies CASSDGTSGQETQYF.

The chain's CDR3 is CAWGTGGHYEQYF. The CDR3 DNA follows: TGTGCCTGGGGGACAGGGGGTCACTACGAGCAGTACTTC. The chain joins TRBV30 to TRBJ2-7, with 11 bases matching TRBD1. The CDR3 totals 13 residues. Germline CDR1 GTSNPN, CDR2 SVGIG (reference sequence). The V and J ends lost 5 bases and 3 bases, in that order; junction bases with no gene match: 3. The full variable domain, rest sourced from reference TRBV30 and TRBJ2-7, is SQTIHQWPATLVQPVGSPLSLECTVEGTSNPNLYWYRQAAGRGLQLLFYSVGIGQISSEVPQNLSASRPQDRQFILSSKKLLLSDSGFYLCAWGTGGHYEQYFGPGTRLTVT.

In its sample, this clone was seen once. This chain uses TRBV5-4 with TRBJ2-7; tentative D call: TRBD2 (6 bases). This CDR3 spans 18 amino acids. Germline CDR1 and CDR2: SGHNT and YYREEE (reference sequence). Trimming took 3 bases from V and 6 from J, leaving 28 bases between them. This chain's CDR3 is CASSSMDGTDPKLGEQYF. For the CDR3, the DNA is TGTGCCAGCAGCTCGATGGATGGGACTGACCCGAAACTTGGCGAGCAGTACTTC. Supplemented by reference TRBV5-4 and TRBJ2-7, the full variable domain reads ETGVTQSPTHLIKTRGQQVTLRCSSQSGHNTVSWYQQALGQGPQFIFQYYREEENGRGNFPPRFSGLQFPNYSSELNVNALELDDSALYLCASSSMDGTDPKLGEQYFGPGTRLTVT.

This clone was counted a few times. The CDR3 loop is CASKIRAGGSTDTQYF. For the CDR3, the DNA is TGTGCCAGCAAAATAAGGGCGGGGGGTAGCACAGATACGCAGTATTTT. The chain carries TRBV5-4 and TRBJ2-3, with 8 bases matching TRBD2. Germline-derived CDR1 and CDR2 are SGHNT and YYREEE (reference sequence). The CDR3 runs to 16 residues. V was clipped by 6 bases and J by 0 bases; unmatched bases: 9.

The gene calls are TRBV4-3 and TRBJ2-1, with 9 nucleotides matching TRBD2. V gave up 1 base and J gave up 2 bases; unmatched junction bases: 3. The CDR3 has 16 residues. The V gene's germline CDR1 is LGHNA and CDR2 YSLEER. For the CDR3, the DNA is TGCGCCAGCAGCCAAGTCCTAGCGGGGCCCTACAATGAGCAGTTCTTC. It yields the protein CASSQVLAGPYNEQFF.

CDR3 in DNA: TGCGCCAGCAGCTTGGGCTCCAGGGACAAAGAGACCCAGTACTTC. The encoded protein is CASSLGSRDKETQYF. This chain links TRBV5-1 with TRBJ2-5; maybe TRBD1 (6 bases). Germline V gene lookup returns CDR1 SGHRS and CDR2 YFSETQ. The CDR3 is 15 residues long. The V end was cut by 0 bases, the J end by 3 bases, with 12 bases between. Variable domain in full (rest from reference TRBV5-1 and TRBJ2-5): KAGVTQTPRYLIKTRGQQVTLSCSPISGHRSVSWYQQTPGQGLQFLFEYFSETQRNKGNFPGRFSGRQFSNSRSEMNVSTLELGDSALYLCASSLGSRDKETQYFGPGTRLLVL.

The rearrangement uses TRBV4-3 and TRBJ2-1; 15 bases align to TRBD2. After removal of 4 bases from V and 8 bases from J, the junction contained 6 bases not matched to a gene. Germline CDR1 LGHNA, CDR2 YSLEER. This CDR3 is 16 amino acids long. CDR3 nucleotide sequence: TGCGCCAGCAGCCCCGGGACTAGCGGGGGGTGGGATGAGCAGTTCTTC. This sequence encodes CASSPGTSGGWDEQFF.

The J gene is TRBJ1-2, the V gene TRBV5-1; D not resolved. Germline assignment: CDR1 SGHRS and CDR2 YFSETQ. V was trimmed by 1 base and J by 8 bases, leaving 12 bases between them. There are 13 residues in the CDR3. The CDR3 sequence is CASSLTMEWGYTF. The CDR3 DNA reads TGCGCCAGCAGCTTGACTATGGAGTGGGGCTACACCTTC.

V usage is TRBV5-1 and J usage is TRBJ1-1; no clear D gene. V was pared by 2 bases and J by 4 bases, with 12 bases between. The CDR3 spans 14 residues. The germline V gene encodes CDR1 SGHRS and CDR2 YFSETQ. The CDR3 DNA sequence: TGCGCCAGCAGCTTTAATCAGGAACTCACTGAAGCTTTCTTT. This translates into CASSFNQELTEAFF. Full variable domain (rest looked up from reference TRBV5-1 and TRBJ1-1): KAGVTQTPRYLIKTRGQQVTLSCSPISGHRSVSWYQQTPGQGLQFLFEYFSETQRNKGNFPGRFSGRQFSNSRSEMNVSTLELGDSALYLCASSFNQELTEAFFGQGTRLTVV.

This chain uses TRBV7-9 with TRBJ2-3; D not certain. Trimming pared 1 base from V and 1 base from J, leaving 3 bases between. The CDR3 spans 13 residues. Germline V gene data show CDR1 as SEHNR and CDR2 as FQNEAQ (reference sequence). The CDR3 here is CASSLVGTDTQYF. In DNA form, the CDR3 reads TGTGCCAGCAGCTTAGTAGGCACAGATACGCAGTATTTT.

The rearrangement uses TRBV4-2 and TRBJ2-1, with a tentative D call TRBD2 (5 bases). The germline V gene has CDR1 LGHNA and CDR2 YNFKEQ. This CDR3 has 18 amino acids. Trimming shortened V by 0 bases and J by 2 bases, and 17 bases separated the two germline ends. The CDR3 loop reads CASSQEPTAEGAYNEQFF. The DNA of the CDR3 is TGTGCCAGCAGCCAAGAGCCGACCGCTGAGGGAGCCTACAATGAGCAGTTCTTC.

On this clone: One end of the junction varies from germline; a read error may be responsible. The chain is built from TRBV7-7 and TRBJ1-1, with 8 bases fitting TRBD1. Germline CDR1 reads SSHAT; CDR2 reads FNYEAQ (reference sequence). The CDR3 loop spans 17 amino acids. Here the CDR3 DNA reads TGTGCTAGCAGCTTAGATACCCCCGAGGACAGGGTCACTGAAGCTTTCTTT. Its translation is CASSLDTPEDRVTEAFF.

The chain employs TRBV30 and TRBJ2-7; 9 nucleotides match TRBD1. The CDR3 has 14 residues. Germline CDR1 and CDR2: GTSNPN and SVGIG (reference sequence). The ends lost 3 bases at V and 6 bases at J; junction bases unmatched: 9. In DNA, the CDR3 is TGTGCCTGGAGCCCGGGACAGGGCATCGTCGAGCAGTACTTC. It codes for CAWSPGQGIVEQYF.

This rearrangement joins TRBV2 to TRBJ1-2, with D maybe TRBD1 (5 bases). Germline CDR1 SNHLY, CDR2 FYNNEI. Trimming pared 11 bases from V and 3 bases from J, leaving 22 bases between. The CDR3 contains 15 residues. The CDR3 DNA is TGTGCCCCTTCTCGTTGCAGGGCGGGGTACTATGGCTACACCTTC. Protein sequence: CAPSRCRAGYYGYTF.

The chain combines TRBV4-2 with TRBJ1-4; possible D gene TRBD1, 6 bases. V lost 1 base, J lost 5 bases, and 14 bases lay in between. CDR1 LGHNA and CDR2 YNFKEQ come from the germline V gene. CDR3 length: 16 residues. The CDR3 nucleotides read TGTGCCAGCAGCCAAGGCCTGAGGACAGAGAATGAAAAACTGTTTTTT. Amino acid sequence: CASSQGLRTENEKLFF.